A selection of T cell receptor beta chains follows, all from one sample in a study of long-term antiretroviral therapy in people with HIV. Only in-frame clones appear in the TCRdb table, and some are missing; sequencing was by immunoSEQ multiplex PCR. The top ten clones hold around 6% of a sample with under 30,000 clones, about 86% of them seen once. The sequencing used unsorted PBMCs, collected 0.7 years before starting antiretroviral therapy. These receptor sequences come from a man aged 30 to 45 with HIV. The CDR3 runs from the conserved cysteine through the conserved F or W. The order of the fields is D gene, clone size, V gene, J gene, CDR3 protein. A D gene is named only where the DNA matches it firmly. The size of a clone is reported for some rows only, either as once, few or many, or as a class for expanded clones.

d_call: NA; clone_size: NA; v_call: TRBV7-2; j_call: TRBJ2-3; cdr3_aa: CASTPNWGDTQYF
d_call: TRBD2; clone_size: NA; v_call: TRBV5-6; j_call: TRBJ2-3; cdr3_aa: CASGYSGISTDTQYF
d_call: NA; clone_size: NA; v_call: TRBV18; j_call: TRBJ1-4; cdr3_aa: CASSPPGAREKLFF
d_call: NA; clone_size: NA; v_call: TRBV5-1; j_call: TRBJ1-6; cdr3_aa: CASSFDSYNSPLHF
d_call: TRBD1; clone_size: NA; v_call: TRBV7-9; j_call: TRBJ1-4; cdr3_aa: CASSLGQRLQTNEKLFF
d_call: NA; clone_size: NA; v_call: TRBV28; j_call: TRBJ1-1; cdr3_aa: CASSLPIGNTEAFF
d_call: TRBD1; clone_size: NA; v_call: TRBV11-2; j_call: TRBJ1-5; cdr3_aa: CASSRDSLGNQPQHF
d_call: TRBD1; clone_size: NA; v_call: TRBV7-2; j_call: TRBJ1-2; cdr3_aa: CASSLDRGYGYTF
d_call: TRBD1; clone_size: NA; v_call: TRBV11-2; j_call: TRBJ2-5; cdr3_aa: CASSSGTVRLSQYF
d_call: TRBD1; clone_size: NA; v_call: TRBV5-1; j_call: TRBJ1-1; cdr3_aa: CASSLGQGVTEAFF
d_call: NA; clone_size: NA; v_call: TRBV5-1; j_call: TRBJ1-4; cdr3_aa: CASSLEGMKNEKLFF
d_call: NA; clone_size: NA; v_call: TRBV15; j_call: TRBJ1-1; cdr3_aa: CATSRDVGMNTEAFF
d_call: NA; clone_size: once; v_call: TRBV5-4; j_call: TRBJ1-4; cdr3_aa: CASSLVPNEKLFF
d_call: NA; clone_size: few; v_call: TRBV6-6; j_call: TRBJ2-7; cdr3_aa: CASSYSNWDGYEQYF
d_call: TRBD2; clone_size: NA; v_call: TRBV25-1; j_call: TRBJ2-5; cdr3_aa: CASKRGKGSQETQYF